This record looks at one TCR beta chain sequence and its context. The data were taken from a study of blood T cell repertoires in COVID-19. Across the study: Material from acute and convalescent COVID-19 was sourced from the United States, Italy and Spain. From T cells, B-cell-depleted T cells, or PBMCs came the material, which was cDNA or gDNA.

Method: immunoSEQ multiplex PCR; TCRdb's copy keeps in-frame clones and lacks some. Here the sample spans some 240,000 clones, 80% to 85% being singletons. Sample: peripheral blood. This clonotype originated in an older woman with active or convalescent COVID-19.

CDR3 amino acids: CASSQIGGASTDTQYF. CDR3 DNA sequence: TGTGCCAGCAGTCAAATAGGGGGAGCTAGCACAGATACGCAGTATTTT. The chain joins TRBV2 to TRBJ2-3, with D maybe TRBD1 (6 bases). The CDR3 has 16 residues. Trimming took off 5 bases at V and 0 bases at J, with 15 bases between the two ends. Germline V gives CDR1 SNHLY, CDR2 FYNNEI.